The rows below give T cell receptor beta chains drawn from one sample of a study of control samples from healthy donors and cancer patients. TCRdb keeps only in-frame clones here, not all; method: immunoSEQ multiplex PCR. This repertoire shows about 86,000 clones, 93% found once; its top ten account for about 1.5%. What was sequenced was blood. These receptors originate from a woman in her twenties or thirties in good health. The CDR3 runs from the conserved cysteine through the conserved F or W. A D gene is named only where the DNA matches it firmly. The size entry is marked missing in some rows and otherwise reads once, few, many or a size class.

v_call	d_call	clone_size	j_call	cdr3_aa	cdr3_nt
TRBV11-2	-	-	TRBJ1-1	CASSLAELGPEAFF	TGTGCCAGCAGCTTAGCCGAATTGGGGCCTGAAGCTTTCTTT
TRBV7-9	TRBD1	-	TRBJ2-4	CASSLKPGQAPDKNIQYF	TGTGCCAGCAGCTTAAAACCCGGACAGGCCCCCGACAAAAACATTCAGTACTTC
TRBV10-3	TRBD1	-	TRBJ2-1	CAIRTTGASYNEQFF	TGTGCCATCAGGACGACAGGGGCGTCCTACAATGAGCAGTTCTTC
TRBV2	-	-	TRBJ2-5	CASSEAQGLKTQYF	TGTGCCAGCAGTGAGGCCCAGGGCCTTAAGACCCAGTACTTC
TRBV6-5	-	-	TRBJ1-4	CASMPLGKNEKLFF	TGTGCCAGCATGCCCCTCGGGAAAAATGAAAAACTGTTTTTT
TRBV19	-	-	TRBJ1-4	CASSNTGEKLFF	TGTGCCAGTAGTAACACAGGGGAAAAACTGTTTTTT
TRBV10-2	-	-	TRBJ1-6	CASNLGFSSPLHF	TGCGCCAGCAATTTGGGTTTTAGTTCACCCCTCCACTTT
TRBV6-5	-	-	TRBJ1-5	CASRVEPGQPQHF	TGTGCCAGCAGGGTAGAACCGGGGCAGCCCCAGCATTTT
TRBV18	TRBD2	-	TRBJ2-1	CASSPGLATYNEQFF	TGTGCCAGCTCACCGGGACTAGCGACCTACAATGAGCAGTTCTTC
TRBV7-9	-	-	TRBJ1-1	CASSPGTKNTEAFF	TGTGCCAGCAGCCCCGGGACAAAGAACACTGAAGCTTTCTTT
TRBV30	-	-	TRBJ1-2	CAWQSNYGYTF	TGTGCCTGGCAGAGTAACTATGGCTACACCTTC
TRBV2	TRBD2	-	TRBJ2-5	CASGLAGETQYF	TGTGCCAGTGGGCTAGCGGGTGAGACCCAGTACTTC
TRBV29-1	-	-	TRBJ1-3	CSVGIEQANTIYF	TGCAGCGTTGGTATTGAGCAGGCCAACACCATATATTTT
TRBV6-4	-	-	TRBJ2-2	CASSQGNTGELFF	TGTGCCAGCAGCCAGGGGAACACCGGGGAGCTGTTTTTT
TRBV6-5	-	-	TRBJ1-1	CASSYSHGGNTEAFF	TGTGCCAGCAGTTACTCCCACGGGGGAAACACTGAAGCTTTCTTT
TRBV9	TRBD2	-	TRBJ2-5	CASSVAAGGMETQYF	TGTGCCAGCAGCGTAGCGGCGGGAGGTATGGAGACCCAGTACTTC
TRBV19	TRBD1	-	TRBJ1-2	CASSTNWDSNYGYTF	TGTGCCAGTAGTACAAACTGGGACAGTAACTATGGCTACACCTTC
TRBV2	-	-	TRBJ1-1	CASSEIRQLNTEAFF	TGTGCCAGCAGTGAAATTCGTCAGTTGAACACTGAAGCTTTCTTT
TRBV10-3	TRBD1	-	TRBJ2-2	CAISERTGGHGGELFF	TGTGCCATCAGTGAGAGGACAGGGGGCCATGGCGGGGAGCTGTTTTTT
TRBV5-6	-	-	TRBJ1-3	CASSLSSVGTIYF	TGTGCCAGCAGCTTGTCCTCGGTAGGGACCATATATTTT
TRBV6-4	TRBD2	-	TRBJ2-1	CASSDVGTSDTGEQFF	TGTGCCAGCAGTGACGTCGGGACTAGCGACACGGGTGAGCAGTTCTTC
TRBV27	-	-	TRBJ1-4	CASSVRGVWGSLTNEKLFF	TGTGCCAGCAGTGTACGGGGAGTTTGGGGGTCACTGACGAATGAAAAACTGTTTTTT
TRBV2	-	once	TRBJ1-5	CASSDPGLQHF	TGTGCCAGCAGTGACCCAGGGCTCCAGCATTTT
TRBV27	-	-	TRBJ2-3	CASSFRGSTDTQYF	TGTGCCAGCAGTTTTCGCGGGAGCACAGATACGCAGTATTTT
TRBV5-1	TRBD1	-	TRBJ2-5	CASSSGQGGTQYF	TGCGCCAGCAGCTCGGGACAGGGGGGGACCCAGTACTTC
TRBV4-1	-	-	TRBJ2-3	CASSHFAAANTDTQYF	TGCGCCAGCAGCCACTTTGCAGCGGCGAATACAGATACGCAGTATTTT
TRBV28	-	-	TRBJ2-3	CASRIGLFTDTQYF	TGTGCCAGCAGGATAGGACTTTTCACAGATACGCAGTATTTT
TRBV27	TRBD1	-	TRBJ2-2	CASRRTGGSGELFF	TGTGCCAGCAGACGAACAGGGGGCAGTGGGGAGCTGTTTTTT
TRBV11-3	TRBD1	-	TRBJ2-2	CASSRGQGNTGELFF	TGTGCCAGCAGCCGTGGACAGGGGAACACCGGGGAGCTGTTTTTT
TRBV5-1	TRBD2	-	TRBJ2-5	CASREGTSGSQETQYF	TGCGCCAGCAGGGAAGGGACTAGCGGGAGCCAAGAGACCCAGTACTTC
TRBV30	TRBD1	-	TRBJ1-1	CAWRTGLNTEAFF	TGTGCCTGGCGGACAGGGTTGAACACTGAAGCTTTCTTT
TRBV7-9	-	-	TRBJ1-4	CASSASVIGNEKLFF	TGTGCCAGCAGCGCATCAGTCATTGGGAATGAAAAACTGTTTTTT
TRBV5-1	-	-	TRBJ2-5	CASSLDSRGRQTQYF	TGCGCCAGCAGCTTGGATTCCAGGGGGAGGCAGACCCAGTACTTC
TRBV24-1	-	-	TRBJ2-7	CATQWGHAYEQYF	TGTGCCACGCAGTGGGGGCACGCCTACGAGCAGTACTTC
TRBV19	-	-	TRBJ2-2	CASSIAGVGATGELFF	TGTGCCAGTAGTATAGCGGGGGTCGGGGCCACCGGGGAGCTGTTTTTT
TRBV7-9	TRBD1	-	TRBJ1-1	CASSLASSGGWNTEAFF	TGTGCCAGCAGCTTAGCGAGCTCAGGGGGCTGGAACACTGAAGCTTTCTTT
TRBV6-5	-	-	TRBJ1-3	CASKVPGAGNTIYF	TGTGCCAGCAAGGTCCCAGGGGCTGGAAACACCATATATTTT
TRBV6-1	-	-	TRBJ1-3	CASSEGRGSGNTIYF	TGTGCCAGCAGTGAAGGAAGAGGCTCTGGAAACACCATATATTTT
TRBV7-9	-	once	TRBJ1-3	CASSSPRNSSGNTIYF	TGTGCCAGCAGCTCCCCGAGGAACAGCTCTGGAAACACCATATATTTT
TRBV4-1	TRBD2	-	TRBJ2-7	CASSQETGLADYEQYF	TGCGCCAGCAGCCAAGAGACGGGACTAGCGGACTACGAGCAGTACTTC
TRBV5-1	TRBD1	-	TRBJ2-7	CASSFTTGPSYEQYF	TGCGCCAGCAGCTTTACGACAGGGCCCTCCTACGAGCAGTACTTC
TRBV9	-	-	TRBJ1-4	CASSVGVTGTNEKLFF	TGTGCCAGCAGCGTAGGTGTTACGGGGACTAATGAAAAACTGTTTTTT
TRBV20-1	-	-	TRBJ1-5	CSASLGGWNNQPQHF	TGCAGTGCTAGTCTGGGGGGGTGGAACAATCAGCCCCAGCATTTT
TRBV27	TRBD2	-	TRBJ2-1	CASSLGLAGGVEQFF	TGTGCCAGCAGCCTTGGACTAGCGGGAGGGGTTGAGCAGTTCTTC
TRBV5-6	-	-	TRBJ1-5	CASSSIKGGQPQHF	TGTGCCAGCAGCTCCATTAAGGGCGGTCAGCCCCAGCATTTT
TRBV10-1	-	-	TRBJ1-2	CASSPRRELNYGYTF	TGCGCCAGCAGCCCTCGCAGGGAACTTAACTATGGCTACACCTTC
TRBV6-5	-	-	TRBJ1-1	CASSYSGVLQNTEAFF	TGTGCCAGCAGTTATTCAGGGGTCCTCCAGAACACTGAAGCTTTCTTT
TRBV6-5	-	-	TRBJ2-1	CASSSPGRNEQFF	TGTGCCAGCAGTTCCCCGGGGCGCAATGAGCAGTTCTTC
TRBV10-1	TRBD1	-	TRBJ1-5	CASRDRGNQPQHF	TGCGCCAGCAGGGACAGGGGCAATCAGCCCCAGCATTTT
TRBV12-3/TRBV12-4	-	-	TRBJ1-2	CASNTGLNGYTF	TGTGCCAGCAATACAGGGTTGAATGGCTACACCTTC
TRBV11-2	-	-	TRBJ2-7	CASSLAWNYEQYF	TGTGCCAGCAGCTTAGCCTGGAACTACGAGCAGTACTTC
TRBV6-4	-	-	TRBJ2-7	CASSMVSQYF	TGTGCCAGCAGTATGGTTAGCCAGTACTTC
TRBV27	-	-	TRBJ1-6	CASSLWERRGSPLHF	TGTGCCAGCAGTTTATGGGAACGTAGGGGTTCACCCCTCCACTTT
TRBV5-6	TRBD1	few	TRBJ2-5	CASSGGTGVGETQYF	TGTGCCAGCAGCGGGGGGACAGGGGTGGGAGAGACCCAGTACTTC
TRBV3-1/TRBV3-2	TRBD1	-	TRBJ2-7	CASSHGTGPYEQYF	TGTGCCAGCAGCCACGGGACAGGTCCCTACGAGCAGTACTTC
TRBV28	-	-	TRBJ2-7	CASGPYEQYF	TGTGCCAGCGGACCCTACGAGCAGTACTTC
TRBV9	-	-	TRBJ2-2	CASSVGGVGTGELFF	TGTGCCAGCAGCGTAGGGGGAGTCGGTACCGGGGAGCTGTTTTTT
TRBV5-1	TRBD1	-	TRBJ2-4	CASSSGTGKNSDIQYF	TGCGCCAGCAGCTCGGGGACAGGGAAGAATTCTGACATTCAGTACTTC
TRBV9	TRBD2	-	TRBJ2-3	CASSAGTSGGADTQYF	TGTGCCAGCAGCGCCGGGACTAGCGGGGGGGCAGATACGCAGTATTTT
TRBV7-9	-	-	TRBJ1-6	CASSFEGSSYNSPLHF	TGTGCCAGCAGCTTTGAGGGGAGCTCCTATAATTCACCCCTCCACTTT